This T cell receptor (beta chain) originates from a study of blood T cells in healthy people across ages. Notes on the study in general: TCR beta diversity was tightly associated with the proportion of naive T cells.

This clonotype has more than one count but fewer than ten. Its antigen is still unknown. Next came a second PCR, run for roughly 7 to 12 cycles, which used a sample-barcoded 5' primer along with a J-beta primer mix. Every cDNA molecule carried a tag from a template-switch adaptor bearing 12 random nucleotides. Each sample yielded at least 3 million CDR3-containing paired-end reads. TCRdb analysed the 5' RACE reads with MiXCR anew, one entry per CDR3 protein. The sample has approximately 400,000 distinct CDR3 sequences; roughly half are singletons. Approximately 10 milliliters of peripheral blood were drawn from each donor into EDTA-treated tubes. Germline CDR1 is DFQATT and CDR2 is SNEGSKA (reference sequence). The CDR3 spans 16 residues. Germline trimming cut 3 bases from V and 0 bases from J; bases unmatched to any gene: 9.

The material sequenced was blood. The clonotype originates from a man aged 55 to 69 in good health. The chain uses TRBV20-1 and TRBJ1-2, with 8 positions matching TRBD1. CDR3 DNA: TGCAGTGCTAGGGCGGACGACAGGGGAGCTAACTATGGCTACACCTTC. Amino acid sequence: CSARADDRGANYGYTF.